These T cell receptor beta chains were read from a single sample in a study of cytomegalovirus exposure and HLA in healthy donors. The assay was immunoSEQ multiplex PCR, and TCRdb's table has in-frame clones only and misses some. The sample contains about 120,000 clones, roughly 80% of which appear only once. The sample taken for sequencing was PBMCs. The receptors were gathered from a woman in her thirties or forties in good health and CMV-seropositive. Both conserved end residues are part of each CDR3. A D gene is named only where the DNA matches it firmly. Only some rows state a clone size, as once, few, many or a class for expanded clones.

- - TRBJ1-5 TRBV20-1 TGCAGTGCCGCAGGGAACCAGCCCCAGCATTTT CSAAGNQPQHF
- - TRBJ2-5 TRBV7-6 TGTGCCAGCAGCGGAGACGGGCGGGTGGAGACCCAGTACTTC CASSGDGRVETQYF
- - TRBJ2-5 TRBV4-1 TGCGCCAGCAGCCCAGTCAGCCAAGAGACCCAGTACTTC CASSPVSQETQYF
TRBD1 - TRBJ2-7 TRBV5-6 TGTGCCAGCAGCTTGGGGGGACAGGGTGGAAGGGAGCAGTACTTC CASSLGGQGGREQYF
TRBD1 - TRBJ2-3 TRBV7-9 TGTGCCAGCAGCCGAAGGGGACAAGGGACAGGGGGCGAGGGTACGCAGTATTTT CASSRRGQGTGGEGTQYF
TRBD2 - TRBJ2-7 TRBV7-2 TGTGCCAGCAGCTTTACTAGCGGGAACTCCTACGAGCAGTACTTC CASSFTSGNSYEQYF
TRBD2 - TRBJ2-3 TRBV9 TGTGCCAGCAGCCCCCGGCTAGCGGGAGGGACCCCAGATACGCAGTATTTT CASSPRLAGGTPDTQYF
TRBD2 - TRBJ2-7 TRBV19 TGTGCCAGTAGGCGGACTAGCGGTATCTACGAGCAGTACTTC CASRRTSGIYEQYF
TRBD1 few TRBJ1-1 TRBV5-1 TGCGCCAGCAGCGGCGGGACAGCTGAAGCTTTCTTT CASSGGTAEAFF
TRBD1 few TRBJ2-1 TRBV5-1 TGCGCCAGCAGCTCGCCTGGACAGGGGTTGACCTACAATGAGCAGTTCTTC CASSSPGQGLTYNEQFF
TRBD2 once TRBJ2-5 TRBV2 TGTGCCAGCAGTGAAGGACTAGCGGGACAAGAGACCCAGTACTTC CASSEGLAGQETQYF
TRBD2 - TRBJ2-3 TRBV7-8 TGTGCCAGCAGCTTAGGGACTAGCGGCTGGCCCAGAGATACGCAGTATTTT CASSLGTSGWPRDTQYF
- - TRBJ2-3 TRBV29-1 TGCAGCGTTAGGGGGTACCCTTATAGCACAGATACGCAGTATTTT CSVRGYPYSTDTQYF
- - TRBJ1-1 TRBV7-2 TGTGCCAGCAGCTTACAGGGATGGAACACTGAAGCTTTCTTT CASSLQGWNTEAFF
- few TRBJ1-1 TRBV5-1 TGCGCCAGCAGAAAGGACAGTCCGAACACTGAAGCTTTCTTT CASRKDSPNTEAFF
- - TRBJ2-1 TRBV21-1 TGTGCCAGCAGCAGCCTAAAGAGGAGTGATGAGCAGTTCTTC CASSSLKRSDEQFF
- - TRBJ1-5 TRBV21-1 TGTGCCAGCAGCCCGCCGAGGGGGTACCAGCCCCAGCATTTT CASSPPRGYQPQHF
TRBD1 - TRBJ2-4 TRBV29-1 TGCAGCGTTGGAGACAGGGCAGGAAACATTCAGTACTTC CSVGDRAGNIQYF
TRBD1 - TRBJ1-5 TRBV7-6 TGTGCCAGCAGCTCCGGGAGGGCAGGGGGTAATCAGCCCCAGCATTTT CASSSGRAGGNQPQHF
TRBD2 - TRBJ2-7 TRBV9 TGTGCCAGCAGCGTAGGGGAGCGGGAGGGCTCCTACGAGCAGTACTTC CASSVGEREGSYEQYF
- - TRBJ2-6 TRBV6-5 TGTGCCAGCAGTCCAGGGGACTCTGGGGCCAACGTCCTGACTTTC CASSPGDSGANVLTF
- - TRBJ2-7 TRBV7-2 TGTGCCAGCAGCCGACTCCCGGACAACTCCTACGAGCAGTACTTC CASSRLPDNSYEQYF
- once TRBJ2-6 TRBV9 TGTGCCAGCAGCGTAGGTTGGGGGCTACAAGGCAACGTCCTGACTTTC CASSVGWGLQGNVLTF
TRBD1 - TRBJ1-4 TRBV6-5 TGTGCCAGCAGGGGAACAGGGGCCGGGGATGAAAAACTGTTTTTT CASRGTGAGDEKLFF
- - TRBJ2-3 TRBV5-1 TGCGCCAGCCGTAGCACAGATACGCAGTATTTT CASRSTDTQYF
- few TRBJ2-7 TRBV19 TGTGCCAGTAGTACAGGCTCCTACGAGCAGTACTTC CASSTGSYEQYF
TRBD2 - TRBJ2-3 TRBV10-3 TGTGCCATCAGCCGAACAATAGCGGGGGGCACAGATACGCAGTATTTT CAISRTIAGGTDTQYF
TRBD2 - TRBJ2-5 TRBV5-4 TGTGCCAGCAGCTTGGTTAGCGGGGGATTCTACGGGTCGGCCCAGTACTTC CASSLVSGGFYGSAQYF
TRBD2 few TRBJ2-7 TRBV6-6 TGTGCCAGCAGTTATCCCGGGACTAGCGGGAGGTACGAGCAGTACTTC CASSYPGTSGRYEQYF